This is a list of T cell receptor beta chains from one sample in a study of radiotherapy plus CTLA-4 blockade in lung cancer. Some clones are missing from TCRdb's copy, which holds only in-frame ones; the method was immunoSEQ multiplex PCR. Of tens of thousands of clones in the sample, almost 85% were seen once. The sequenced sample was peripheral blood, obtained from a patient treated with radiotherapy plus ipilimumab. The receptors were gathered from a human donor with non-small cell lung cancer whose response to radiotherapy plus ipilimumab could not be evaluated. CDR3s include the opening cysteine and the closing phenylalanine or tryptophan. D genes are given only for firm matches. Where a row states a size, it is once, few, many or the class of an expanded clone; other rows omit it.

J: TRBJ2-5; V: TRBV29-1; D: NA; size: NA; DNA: TGCAGCTTTAATTATGGAGAAGAGACCCAGTACTTC; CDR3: CSFNYGEETQYF
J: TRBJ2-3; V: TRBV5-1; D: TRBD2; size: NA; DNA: TGCGCCAGCAGCCCAGGACTAGCCAGCACAGATACGCAGTATTTT; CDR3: CASSPGLASTDTQYF
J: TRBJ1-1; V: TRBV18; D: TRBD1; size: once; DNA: TGTGCCAGCTCACCGTACCATCCGAGACAGGGGACACCTGAAGCTTTCTTT; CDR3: CASSPYHPRQGTPEAFF
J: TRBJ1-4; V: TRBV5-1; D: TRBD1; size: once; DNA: TGCGCCAGCAGCCAGGGACAGCCCTCGACTAATGAAAAACTGTTTTTT; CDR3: CASSQGQPSTNEKLFF
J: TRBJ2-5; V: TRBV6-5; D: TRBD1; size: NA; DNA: TGTGCCAGCAAACCGGGACAGGGGGCTCTTGAGACCCAGTACTTC; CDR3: CASKPGQGALETQYF
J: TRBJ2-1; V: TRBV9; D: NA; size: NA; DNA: TGTGCCAGCAGCGTATCTGGCGGGATATACAATGAGCAGTTCTTC; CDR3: CASSVSGGIYNEQFF
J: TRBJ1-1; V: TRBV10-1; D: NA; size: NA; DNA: TGCGCCAGCAGGTTGTGGGATCGGGGCACTGAAGCTTTCTTT; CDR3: CASRLWDRGTEAFF
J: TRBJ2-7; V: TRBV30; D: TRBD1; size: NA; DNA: TGTGCCTGGAACCTAGGACAGGGTGTTAACGAGCAGTACTTC; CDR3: CAWNLGQGVNEQYF
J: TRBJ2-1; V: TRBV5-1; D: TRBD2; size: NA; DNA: TGCGCCAGCAGCCTAACTAGCGATCTGCAGTTCTTC; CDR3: CASSLTSDLQFF
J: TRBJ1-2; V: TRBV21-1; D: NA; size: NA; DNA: TGTGCCAGCCGCCCACAGGGTCGACCCTTC; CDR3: CASRPQGRPF
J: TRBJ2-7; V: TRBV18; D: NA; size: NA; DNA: TGTGCCAGCTCACTCCCCGCAGGGCCCGAGCAGTACTTC; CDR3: CASSLPAGPEQYF
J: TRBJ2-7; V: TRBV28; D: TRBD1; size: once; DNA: TGTGCCAGCAGTTCGACATACAGGGGCTACGAGCAGTACTTC; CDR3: CASSSTYRGYEQYF
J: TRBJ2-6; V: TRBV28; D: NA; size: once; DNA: TGTGCCAGCAGTTCCTCAGGGTCTGGGGCCAACGTCCTGACTTTC; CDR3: CASSSSGSGANVLTF
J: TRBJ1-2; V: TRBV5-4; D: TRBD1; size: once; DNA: TGTGCCAGCAGCTTGAGGACAGGGGAGGACTATGGCTACACCTTC; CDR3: CASSLRTGEDYGYTF
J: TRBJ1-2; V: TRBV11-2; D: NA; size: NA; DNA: TGTGCCAGCAGCTCAGGTCCCGACAGTTACTATGGCTACACCTTC; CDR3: CASSSGPDSYYGYTF
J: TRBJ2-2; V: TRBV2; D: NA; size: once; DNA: TGTGCCAGCAGGGCAGGGACATCCGGGGAGCTGTTTTTT; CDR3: CASRAGTSGELFF
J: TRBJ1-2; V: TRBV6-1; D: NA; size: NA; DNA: TGTGCCAGCAGTGAATCCTCCTCTAACTATGGCTACACCTTC; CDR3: CASSESSSNYGYTF
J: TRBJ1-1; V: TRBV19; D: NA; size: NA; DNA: TGTGCCAGTAGTATAACCGGGACAAGGGGGGAAGCTTTCTTT; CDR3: CASSITGTRGEAFF
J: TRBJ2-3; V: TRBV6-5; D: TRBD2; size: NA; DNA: TGTGCCAGCAGGGAGACTAGCGGGAGCGCAGATACGCAGTATTTT; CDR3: CASRETSGSADTQYF
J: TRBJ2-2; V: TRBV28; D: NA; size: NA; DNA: TGTGCCAGCAGTTTTAGCGGAGTGAACACCGGGGAGCTGTTTTTT; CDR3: CASSFSGVNTGELFF
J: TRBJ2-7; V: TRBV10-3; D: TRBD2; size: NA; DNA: TGTGCCATCAGGGCAGGGACTAGCGGGAACGAGCAGTACTTC; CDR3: CAIRAGTSGNEQYF
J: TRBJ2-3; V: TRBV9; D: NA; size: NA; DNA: TGTGCCAGCAGCGTAGATAACACAGATACGCAGTATTTT; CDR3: CASSVDNTDTQYF
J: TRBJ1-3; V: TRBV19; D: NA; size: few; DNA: TGTGCCAGTAGCAGACAGAAAGGAACCGTTTATGGAAACACCATATATTTT; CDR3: CASSRQKGTVYGNTIYF
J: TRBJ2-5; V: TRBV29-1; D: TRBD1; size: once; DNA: TGCAGCGCCCGGACAGGGGGAGAGACCCAGTACTTC; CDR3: CSARTGGETQYF
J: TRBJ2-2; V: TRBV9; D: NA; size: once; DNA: TGTGCCAGCAGCCCATACTCCGGGACTAACACCGGGGAGCTGTTTTTT; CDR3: CASSPYSGTNTGELFF
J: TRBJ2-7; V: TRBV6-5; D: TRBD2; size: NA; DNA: TGTGCCAGCAGTTACTCTGGACTAGCGGACTACGAGCAGTACTTC; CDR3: CASSYSGLADYEQYF
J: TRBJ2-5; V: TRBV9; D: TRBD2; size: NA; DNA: TGTGCCAGCAGCGTAGCGGGTGGCGGGAGTAAAGAGACCCAGTACTTC; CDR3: CASSVAGGGSKETQYF
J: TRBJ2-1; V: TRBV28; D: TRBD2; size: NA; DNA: TGTGCCAGCAGTTCAACAGCGGGAGGGAACAATGAGCAGTTCTTC; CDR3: CASSSTAGGNNEQFF
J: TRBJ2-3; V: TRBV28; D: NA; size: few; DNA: TGTGCCAGCAGCCCACAGTCGACAGATACGCAGTATTTT; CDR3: CASSPQSTDTQYF
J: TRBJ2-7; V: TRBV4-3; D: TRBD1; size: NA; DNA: TGCGCCAGCAGCCAAGATCGGGACAGGGGCTACGAGCAGTACTTC; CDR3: CASSQDRDRGYEQYF
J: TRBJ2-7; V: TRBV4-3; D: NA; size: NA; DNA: NA; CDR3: CASSQDSGRAGEYEQYF
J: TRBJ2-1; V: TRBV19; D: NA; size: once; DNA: TGTGCCAGTAGTATTGGTGAGTTCTCCTACAATGAGCAGTTCTTC; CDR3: CASSIGEFSYNEQFF
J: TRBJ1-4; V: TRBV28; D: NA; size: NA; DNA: TGTGCCAGCAGTCAAACGAGGGGACTGTCTAATGAAAAACTGTTTTTT; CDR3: CASSQTRGLSNEKLFF
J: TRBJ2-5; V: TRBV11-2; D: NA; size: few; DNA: TGTGCCAGCAGCATCCACCAGGGCACAAACGGGGAGACCCAGTACTTC; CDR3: CASSIHQGTNGETQYF
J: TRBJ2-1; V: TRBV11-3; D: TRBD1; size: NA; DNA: TGTGCCAGCAGCTCCCGGGACAGGTACCACAATGAGCAGTTCTTC; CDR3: CASSSRDRYHNEQFF
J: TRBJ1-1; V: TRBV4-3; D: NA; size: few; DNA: TGCGCCAGCAGCCAAGCCGACAGCATGAACACTGAAGCTTTCTTT; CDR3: CASSQADSMNTEAFF
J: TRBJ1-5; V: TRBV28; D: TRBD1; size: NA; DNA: TGTGCCAGCAGCACGCAGGGGGCTAGCAATCAGCCCCAGCATTTT; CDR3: CASSTQGASNQPQHF
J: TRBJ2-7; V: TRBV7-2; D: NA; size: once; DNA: TGTGCCAGCAGCTCTGTCGTGACTAGCTCCTACGAGCAGTACTTC; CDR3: CASSSVVTSSYEQYF
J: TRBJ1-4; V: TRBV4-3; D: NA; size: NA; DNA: TGCGCCAGCAGCCAAGGGGCGGGCACGACTAATGAAAAACTGTTTTTT; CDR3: CASSQGAGTTNEKLFF
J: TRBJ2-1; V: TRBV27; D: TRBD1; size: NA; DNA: TGTGCCAGCAGTTTACGTGGGACAGGCTACAATGAGCAGTTCTTC; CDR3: CASSLRGTGYNEQFF
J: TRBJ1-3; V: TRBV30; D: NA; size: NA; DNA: TGTGCCTTACAGGTCTCTGGAAACACCATATATTTT; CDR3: CALQVSGNTIYF
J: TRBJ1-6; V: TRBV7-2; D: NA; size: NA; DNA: TGTGCCAGCAGCCACCGTGGGGCACAGGGTAAGAATAATTCACCCCTCCACTTT; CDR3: CASSHRGAQGKNNSPLHF
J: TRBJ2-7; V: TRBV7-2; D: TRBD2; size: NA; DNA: TGTGCCAGCAGCTTAGGGGTAGCGGGAGGGTCATACGAGCAGTACTTC; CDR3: CASSLGVAGGSYEQYF